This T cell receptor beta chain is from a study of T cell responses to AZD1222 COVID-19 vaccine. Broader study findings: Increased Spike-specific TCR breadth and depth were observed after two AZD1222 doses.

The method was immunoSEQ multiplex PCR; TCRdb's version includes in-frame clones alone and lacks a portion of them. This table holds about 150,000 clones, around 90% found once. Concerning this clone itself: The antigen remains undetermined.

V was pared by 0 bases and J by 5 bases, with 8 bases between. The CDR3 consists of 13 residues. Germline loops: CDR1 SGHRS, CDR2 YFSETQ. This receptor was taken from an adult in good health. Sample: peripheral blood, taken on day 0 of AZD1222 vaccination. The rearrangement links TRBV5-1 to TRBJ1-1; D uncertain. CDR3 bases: TGCGCCAGCAGCTTGGAGGATTATACTGAAGCTTTCTTT. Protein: CASSLEDYTEAFF.